This TCR beta chain is from a study of radiation and T cells in renal cell carcinoma. The assay was immunoSEQ multiplex PCR, and TCRdb's table has in-frame clones only and misses some. The sample shows under 30,000 clones, more than 50% of them seen only once. Stated treatment: treatment-naive control, cytoreductive nephrectomy. This TCR derives from a human donor with renal cell carcinoma. The starting material was tumor tissue, obtained from a patient whose treatment was nephrectomy without radiotherapy.

In DNA form, the CDR3 reads TGTGCCAGCAGCCAAGACCCCGCGGGGGCACAACTGACTGAAGCTTTCTTT. Residues: CASSQDPAGAQLTEAFF. The J gene is TRBJ1-1, the V gene TRBV4-2, with D tentatively TRBD1 (6 bases). Germline values: CDR1 LGHNA, CDR2 YNFKEQ. The CDR3 has 17 amino acids. Trimming removed 0 bases from V and 5 bases from J, with 19 bases in between.